This T cell receptor beta chain comes out of a study of cytomegalovirus exposure and HLA in healthy donors. Study-wide results and caveats: In vitro confirmation showed a few CMV-associated chains to be CMV antigen specific. According to the study, 150 to 200 TCR beta chains were cytomegalovirus-associated. For TCR beta chains, V- and J-gene trimming was later linked to a missense DCLRE1C variant. An analysis done earlier found most TCR beta V segments productive about 87% or about 30% of the time.

The CDR3 length is 15 residues. The ends were cut back, 0 bases at V and 4 bases at J, with 12 bases in the middle. Germline-derived CDR1 and CDR2 are LGHNA and YSLEER. Primers: 60 Vbeta forward and 13 Jbeta reverse. Here immunoSEQ multiplex PCR was the method, and the copy in TCRdb shows in-frame clones only, minus some. Altogether 90,000 to 150,000 clones are present, approximately 69% being singletons, with the ten largest covering roughly 11%. On this clone itself: Its antigen is not known.

Source material: PBMCs. The TCR comes from a woman between 45 and 65 years old in good health and CMV-seropositive. The chain is built from TRBV4-3 and TRBJ1-2; D may be TRBD1 (5 bases). The CDR3 region is CASSQDGQGPYGYTF. The CDR3 DNA reads as TGCGCCAGCAGCCAAGATGGGCAGGGCCCCTATGGCTACACCTTC.